The subject of this entry is one T cell receptor beta chain. Antigen: not known. Every patient had mismatch repair deficiency by PCR or immunohistochemistry. TCRs were sequenced from three patients responding to pembrolizumab. The data are from a study of PD-1 blockade in mismatch repair-deficient tumors. Study observations and caveats: Tumor-resident clones, often absent from pretreatment blood, expanded after pembrolizumab and then contracted.

Here immunoSEQ multiplex PCR was the method, and the copy in TCRdb shows in-frame clones only, minus some. The sample contains about 130,000 clones, about 90% of which appear only once. Sequencing was performed on peripheral blood, taken almost 74 weeks after starting pembrolizumab. The source is an adult with mismatch repair-deficient cancer.

The CDR3 sequence: CASSTKHRDSLHYEQYF. DNA for the CDR3: TGTGCCAGTAGTACGAAGCACCGGGACAGCCTACACTACGAGCAGTACTTC. V and J are TRBV19 and TRBJ2-7; 7 positions match TRBD1. Germline-derived CDR1 and CDR2 are LNHDA and SQIVND (reference sequence). V lost 4 bases and J lost 3; bases outside the gene matches: 15. The CDR3 runs to 17 residues.